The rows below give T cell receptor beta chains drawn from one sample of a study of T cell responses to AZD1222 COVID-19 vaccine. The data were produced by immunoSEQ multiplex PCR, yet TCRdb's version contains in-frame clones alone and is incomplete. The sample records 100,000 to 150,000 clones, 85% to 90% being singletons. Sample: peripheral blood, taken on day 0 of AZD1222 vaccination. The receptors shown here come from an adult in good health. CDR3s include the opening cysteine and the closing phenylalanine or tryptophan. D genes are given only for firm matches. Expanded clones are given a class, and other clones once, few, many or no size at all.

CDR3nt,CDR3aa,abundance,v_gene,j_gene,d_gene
TGTGCCAGTATTCCCCGGACTAGTACTAGCAATCAGCCCCAGCATTTT,CASIPRTSTSNQPQHF,.,TRBV19,TRBJ1-5,.
TGTGCCAGCAGCACACGATCCAGCGGGCTGTACAATGAGCAGTTCTTC,CASSTRSSGLYNEQFF,.,TRBV21-1,TRBJ2-1,.
TGTGCCAGCAGTCTCAGTCCGGGCTCCTACAATGAGCAGTTCTTC,CASSLSPGSYNEQFF,.,TRBV3-1/TRBV3-2,TRBJ2-1,.
TGTGCCAGCAGCTTAGGTAGTCCTACGCAGGATGAGCAGTTCTTC,CASSLGSPTQDEQFF,.,TRBV7-2,TRBJ2-1,.
TGTGCCAGTAGTATACAGGGGACAGCGGGGGTTTGGCAGCCCCAGCATTTT,CASSIQGTAGVWQPQHF,.,TRBV19,TRBJ1-5,TRBD1
TGTGCCACCACTGGGGCGGGAGCTAACTATGGCTACACCTTC,CATTGAGANYGYTF,.,TRBV28,TRBJ1-2,.
TGCGCCAGCAGCCAAGAGCGGGGGACGAGCTCTGGAAACACCATATATTTT,CASSQERGTSSGNTIYF,.,TRBV4-1,TRBJ1-3,.
TGTGCCAGCAGTCCGACTCTAAGGGACGCTTTCTTT,CASSPTLRDAFF,.,TRBV12-3/TRBV12-4,TRBJ1-1,.
TGTGCCAGCAGTTTGTCAGGAGGGGTTGGAAACACCATATATTTT,CASSLSGGVGNTIYF,.,TRBV28,TRBJ1-3,.
TGTGCCAGCAGCGGGACAGATTGGGCGTCCTATAATTCACCCCTCCACTTT,CASSGTDWASYNSPLHF,.,TRBV2,TRBJ1-6,TRBD1
TGTGCCAGCAGTGCCGACAGGGCCCAGCCCCAGCATTTT,CASSADRAQPQHF,.,TRBV6-4,TRBJ1-5,TRBD1
TGTGCCAGCAGCCTCCTGGGGGAGGAAGATTCACCCCTCCACTTT,CASSLLGEEDSPLHF,few,TRBV3-1/TRBV3-2,TRBJ1-6,.
TGTGCCAGCAGCTTGGCCCCCCCAGACAGGGGAAGCAATGAAAAACTGTTTTTT,CASSLAPPDRGSNEKLFF,.,TRBV5-5,TRBJ1-4,TRBD1
TGTGCCAGTAGTATAGATGGAGGGACCCCGTACATTCAGTACTTC,CASSIDGGTPYIQYF,.,TRBV19,TRBJ2-4,.
TGTGCCATCCGGGACCGTTCCTACGAGCAGTACTTC,CAIRDRSYEQYF,.,TRBV10-3,TRBJ2-7,.
TGTGCCTGGAGTGTGGGTGGGAACACTGAAGCTTTCTTT,CAWSVGGNTEAFF,.,TRBV30,TRBJ1-1,.
TGTGCCAGCAGTACGGAAAACCTGATTTCACCCCTCCACTTT,CASSTENLISPLHF,.,TRBV28,TRBJ1-6,.
TGCGCCAGCAGCCAAGCCACAGTATCGGGAGGTGGCTACACCTTC,CASSQATVSGGGYTF,.,TRBV4-3,TRBJ1-2,.
TGTGCCAGCAGCCAACCGGGGGGGGCTGAAGCTTTCTTT,CASSQPGGAEAFF,.,TRBV3-1/TRBV3-2,TRBJ1-1,.
TGTGCCAGCACCAATCGGGACGGGACCTACGAGCAGTACTTC,CASTNRDGTYEQYF,.,TRBV7-9,TRBJ2-7,.
TGCGCCAGCAGCACCCGGGACACAACCGTTCATTCACCCCTCCACTTT,CASSTRDTTVHSPLHF,.,TRBV5-1,TRBJ1-6,.
TGTGCCATCAGTGAGTCGCCAGCACCCACCGGGGAGCTGTTTTTT,CAISESPAPTGELFF,.,TRBV10-3,TRBJ2-2,.
TGCGCCAGCAGCTTGGTAGGGGGCCCCGGGGCCAACGTCCTGACTTTC,CASSLVGGPGANVLTF,.,TRBV5-1,TRBJ2-6,TRBD1
TGTGCCAGCAGTGTTGGTCAGGGTACTGGCTACACCTTC,CASSVGQGTGYTF,.,TRBV2,TRBJ1-2,.
TGCGCCAGCAGCCAACAGGACAGGGGGCATGGCTACACCTTC,CASSQQDRGHGYTF,.,TRBV4-3,TRBJ1-2,TRBD1
TGTGCCAGCAGTCCCCAAGGCGTGGATGAGCAGTTCTTC,CASSPQGVDEQFF,.,TRBV28,TRBJ2-1,.
TGTGCCAGCTCCCTGGGAGGGGGCGATGGCTACACCTTC,CASSLGGGDGYTF,.,TRBV18,TRBJ1-2,TRBD1
TGTGCCAGCAGGGACGCACGAGACAGGAATGAAAAACTGTTTTTT,CASRDARDRNEKLFF,once,TRBV5-5,TRBJ1-4,.
TGTGCCAGCTCACCAAACAGGGATAATAATGAAAAACTGTTTTTT,CASSPNRDNNEKLFF,.,TRBV18,TRBJ1-4,.
TGTGCCAGCAGTTTGCCGGGCGATACCTACGAGCAGTACTTC,CASSLPGDTYEQYF,.,TRBV28,TRBJ2-7,.
TGTGCCAGCAGCCAAGGGCCCAGTAGGGAGACCCAGTACTTC,CASSQGPSRETQYF,.,TRBV3-1/TRBV3-2,TRBJ2-5,.
TGTGCCAGCACCTCTTTGAAGGGGAGGAACACTGAAGCTTTCTTT,CASTSLKGRNTEAFF,.,TRBV11-2,TRBJ1-1,.
TGTGCCAGCTCACCGGGACTCAGCTCCTACGAGCAGTACTTC,CASSPGLSSYEQYF,.,TRBV18,TRBJ2-7,.
TGTGCCAGCAGTTTGGCTACCGGAGGGAAATACAATCAGCCCCAGCATTTT,CASSLATGGKYNQPQHF,.,TRBV28,TRBJ1-5,.
TGTGCCAGCAGTTACTCAAGGCAGGCCGCTGGGGCCCAGTACTTC,CASSYSRQAAGAQYF,.,TRBV6-5,TRBJ2-5,.
TGCAGTGCATCAGAGACCCAGTACTTC,CSASETQYF,.,TRBV20-1,TRBJ2-5,.
TGTGCCAGCAGTGAACAGTCTAGCGGTAGGCCCGGGGAGCTGTTTTTT,CASSEQSSGRPGELFF,.,TRBV6-1,TRBJ2-2,TRBD2
TGCGCCAGCAGCTTGGCCGGTAGGGATGGCTACACCTTC,CASSLAGRDGYTF,few,TRBV5-1,TRBJ1-2,.
TGTGCCAGCAGTTACTCGAGGGATGGCTACACCTTC,CASSYSRDGYTF,.,TRBV6-2/TRBV6-3,TRBJ1-2,.
TGTGCCAGCAGTTTAAAAAGGGAAATTTTGAACACTGAAGCTTTCTTT,CASSLKREILNTEAFF,.,TRBV28,TRBJ1-1,.
TGTGCCAGCAGTTTAACAAGCACCGGGGAGCTGTTTTTT,CASSLTSTGELFF,once,TRBV12-3/TRBV12-4,TRBJ2-2,.
TGTGCCAGCAGTTTAGACGCGCCCTACGAGCAGTACTTC,CASSLDAPYEQYF,.,TRBV12-3/TRBV12-4,TRBJ2-7,.
TGTGCCAGCAGCAAGGGCAGTCCCGCTGGAAACACCATATATTTT,CASSKGSPAGNTIYF,.,TRBV21-1,TRBJ1-3,.
TGTGCCAGCAAGGCCCATCAGCCCCAGCATTTT,CASKAHQPQHF,.,TRBV6-5,TRBJ1-5,.
TGTGCCAGTAATTGGGGGTCCACAGATACGCAGTATTTT,CASNWGSTDTQYF,.,TRBV19,TRBJ2-3,.
TGTGCCAGCAGTGGAGATAGCAATCAGCCCCAGCATTTT,CASSGDSNQPQHF,few,TRBV2,TRBJ1-5,.
TGTGCCAGTACGGTCCGCCCCGGGGAGCTGTTTTTT,CASTVRPGELFF,.,TRBV19,TRBJ2-2,.
TGTGCCAGCAGCCGGACTAGTATGAACGGGGAGCTGTTTTTT,CASSRTSMNGELFF,.,TRBV7-2,TRBJ2-2,TRBD2
TGTGCCAGCAGCTTAGGGGACAGACACTATGGCTACACCTTC,CASSLGDRHYGYTF,.,TRBV13,TRBJ1-2,.
TGTGCCAGCAATCGAGCGGGGGACCAAGAGACCCAGTACTTC,CASNRAGDQETQYF,.,TRBV6-5,TRBJ2-5,TRBD2